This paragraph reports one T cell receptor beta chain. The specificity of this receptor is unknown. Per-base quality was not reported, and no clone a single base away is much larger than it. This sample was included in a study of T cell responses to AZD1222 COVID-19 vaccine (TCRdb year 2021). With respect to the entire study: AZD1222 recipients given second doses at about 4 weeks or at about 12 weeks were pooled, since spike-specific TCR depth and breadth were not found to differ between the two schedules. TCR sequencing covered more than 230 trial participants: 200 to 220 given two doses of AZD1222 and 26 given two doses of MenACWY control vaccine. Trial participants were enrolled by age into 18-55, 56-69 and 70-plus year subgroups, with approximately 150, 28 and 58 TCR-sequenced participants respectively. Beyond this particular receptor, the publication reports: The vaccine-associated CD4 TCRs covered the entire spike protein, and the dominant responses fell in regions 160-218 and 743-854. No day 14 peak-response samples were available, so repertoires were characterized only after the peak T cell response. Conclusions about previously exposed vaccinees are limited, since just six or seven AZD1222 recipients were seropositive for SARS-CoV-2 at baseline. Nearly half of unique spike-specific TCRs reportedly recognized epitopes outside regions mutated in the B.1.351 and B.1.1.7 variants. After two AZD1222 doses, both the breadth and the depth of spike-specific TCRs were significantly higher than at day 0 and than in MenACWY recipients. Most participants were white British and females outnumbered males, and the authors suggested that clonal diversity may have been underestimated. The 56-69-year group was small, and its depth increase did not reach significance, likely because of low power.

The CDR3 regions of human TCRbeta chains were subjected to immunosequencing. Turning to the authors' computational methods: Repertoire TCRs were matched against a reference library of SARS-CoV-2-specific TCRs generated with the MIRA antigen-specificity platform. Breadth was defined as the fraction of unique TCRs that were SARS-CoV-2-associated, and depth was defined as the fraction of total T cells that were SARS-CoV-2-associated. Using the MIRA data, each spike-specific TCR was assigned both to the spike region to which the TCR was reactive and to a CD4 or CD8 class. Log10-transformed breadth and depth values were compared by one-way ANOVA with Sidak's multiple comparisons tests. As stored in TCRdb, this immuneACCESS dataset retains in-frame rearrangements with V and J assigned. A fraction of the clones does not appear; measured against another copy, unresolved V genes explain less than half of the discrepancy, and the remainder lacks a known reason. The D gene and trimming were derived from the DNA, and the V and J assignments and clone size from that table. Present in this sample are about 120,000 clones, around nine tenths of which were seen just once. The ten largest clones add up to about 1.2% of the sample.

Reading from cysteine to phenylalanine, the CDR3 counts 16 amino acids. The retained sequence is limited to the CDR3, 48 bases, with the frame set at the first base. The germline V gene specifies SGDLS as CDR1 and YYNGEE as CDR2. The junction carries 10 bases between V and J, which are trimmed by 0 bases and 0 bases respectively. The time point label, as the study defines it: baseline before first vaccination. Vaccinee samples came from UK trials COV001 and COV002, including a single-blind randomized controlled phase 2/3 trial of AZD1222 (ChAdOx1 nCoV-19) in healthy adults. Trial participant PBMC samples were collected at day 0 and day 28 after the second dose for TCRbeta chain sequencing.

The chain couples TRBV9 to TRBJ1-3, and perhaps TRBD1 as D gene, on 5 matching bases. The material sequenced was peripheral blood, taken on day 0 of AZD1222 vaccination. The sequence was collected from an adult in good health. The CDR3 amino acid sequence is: CASSVVQGYSGNTIYF. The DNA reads TGTGCCAGCAGCGTAGTGCAGGGCTACTCTGGAAACACCATATATTTT.